Listed below are T cell receptor beta chains from one sample, sequenced in a study of T cell responses to AZD1222 COVID-19 vaccine. Here immunoSEQ multiplex PCR was the method, and the copy in TCRdb shows in-frame clones only, minus some. Counted here are approximately 150,000 clones, around 92% occurring once; the ten biggest clones make up around 2.5%. Sequencing was performed on peripheral blood, taken on day 0 of AZD1222 vaccination. The receptors stem from an adult in good health. CDR3s include the opening cysteine and the closing phenylalanine or tryptophan. A D gene is named only where the DNA matches it firmly. The listing skips clone size in some rows; elsewhere it reads once, few, many or a size class.

abundance	d_gene	v_gene	j_gene	CDR3nt	CDR3aa
-	TRBD2	TRBV11-2	TRBJ2-1	TGTGCCAGCAGCCCGTTTCGACTAGCGCAGAGCTCCTACAATGAGCAGTTCTTC	CASSPFRLAQSSYNEQFF
-	TRBD2	TRBV7-3	TRBJ2-5	TGTGCCAGCAGCTTAATCGGGCTAGCGGGCGAGACCCAGTACTTC	CASSLIGLAGETQYF
-	-	TRBV6-2/TRBV6-3	TRBJ2-5	TGTGCCAGCAGCGTAGTAGGGCTCGCAGAGACCCAGTACTTC	CASSVVGLAETQYF
-	-	TRBV27	TRBJ2-7	TGTGCCAGCAGTTTATTGAACAACTACGAGCAGTACTTC	CASSLLNNYEQYF
-	TRBD1	TRBV24-1	TRBJ2-2	TGTGCCACCAGGGGGGGACAGGGGGACACCGGGGAGCTGTTTTTT	CATRGGQGDTGELFF
-	TRBD1	TRBV4-3	TRBJ2-4	TGCGCCAGCAGCCAGGGACAGGGTGGAGCCAAAAACATTCAGTACTTC	CASSQGQGGAKNIQYF
-	-	TRBV19	TRBJ2-1	TGTGCCAGTAGACTTCAAGTAGGCCTCAGTGAGCAGTTCTTC	CASRLQVGLSEQFF
-	-	TRBV28	TRBJ1-3	TGTGCCAGCAGTTTACCGGGGGCTAGCTCTGGAAACACCATATATTTT	CASSLPGASSGNTIYF
-	TRBD2	TRBV7-3	TRBJ2-2	TGTGCCAGCAGCCCCTACCCCGGGAGGCAGAACACCGGGGAGCTGTTTTTT	CASSPYPGRQNTGELFF
once	TRBD1	TRBV4-1	TRBJ1-2	TGCGCCAGCAGCCACGACGCGGGACAGGGGCTTACTGGCTACACCTTC	CASSHDAGQGLTGYTF
once	-	TRBV5-1	TRBJ1-1	TGCGCCAGCAGCTTGGGTGGGATCATGAACACTGAAGCTTTCTTT	CASSLGGIMNTEAFF
-	-	TRBV7-2	TRBJ1-1	TGTGCCAGCAGCCTACATAGGGCGGGGGACACTGAAGCTTTCTTT	CASSLHRAGDTEAFF
-	TRBD1	TRBV25-1	TRBJ2-7	TGTGCCAGCAGTGTCGGGACAGAGGGGCCACGCGAGCAGTACTTC	CASSVGTEGPREQYF
-	TRBD2	TRBV7-9	TRBJ2-1	TGTGCCAGCAGCTTATCTAGCGGGGGGTTTAATGAGCAGTTCTTC	CASSLSSGGFNEQFF
-	-	TRBV20-1	TRBJ2-5	TGCAGTGCGAGGAGGGGGGAGACCCAGTACTTC	CSARRGETQYF
-	-	TRBV27	TRBJ2-5	TGTGCCAGCAGTCCCCTGGAAAGGGGGGGGAAAGAGACCCAGTACTTC	CASSPLERGGKETQYF
-	TRBD2	TRBV5-1	TRBJ2-1	TGCGCCAGCAGCTTTCTAGCGGGAGACCCGGGGGCCAATGAGCAGTTCTTC	CASSFLAGDPGANEQFF
-	-	TRBV28	TRBJ1-6	TGTGCCAGCAGTTTGGCACAGTGGGGGTCACCCCTCCACTTT	CASSLAQWGSPLHF
-	TRBD1	TRBV10-3	TRBJ1-1	TGTGCCATCAGTGAGTCAAGTTGGGACAGAGAAGCTTTCTTT	CAISESSWDREAFF
-	-	TRBV3-1/TRBV3-2	TRBJ2-3	TGTGCCAGCAGCCTAAGGAGGGGCACAGATACGCAGTATTTT	CASSLRRGTDTQYF
-	TRBD1	TRBV4-1	TRBJ1-3	TGCGCCAGCAGCCAAGCCGGGGGGACAGGGTTCACTGGAAACACCATATATTTT	CASSQAGGTGFTGNTIYF
-	-	TRBV6-1	TRBJ2-3	TGTGCCAGCAGTGAACAGGGGTCACGGTCGGATACGCAGTATTTT	CASSEQGSRSDTQYF
-	TRBD1	TRBV19	TRBJ1-2	TGTGCCAGTAGCATACAGGGGGCAGGCTATGGCTACACCTTC	CASSIQGAGYGYTF
-	-	TRBV9	TRBJ2-7	TGTGCCAGCAGCCCTAGGGTTATGGGCTACGAGCAGTACTTC	CASSPRVMGYEQYF
once	TRBD1	TRBV10-2	TRBJ1-5	TGCGCCAGCACCGACAGGGAGAGCAATCAGCCCCAGCATTTT	CASTDRESNQPQHF
-	-	TRBV29-1	TRBJ2-7	TGCAGCGTCGGGCTAGACCGCTACGAGCAGTACTTC	CSVGLDRYEQYF
-	-	TRBV5-1	TRBJ2-1	TGCGCCAGCAGAATAAACCACGGCGATGAGCAGTTCTTC	CASRINHGDEQFF
once	-	TRBV6-6	TRBJ1-3	TGTGCCAGCAGTTACACAGTACTTGGAAACACCATATATTTT	CASSYTVLGNTIYF
-	-	TRBV7-3	TRBJ1-3	TGTGCCAGCAGCATAAGTCGGGGAAACACCATATATTTT	CASSISRGNTIYF
-	-	TRBV27	TRBJ2-6	TGTGCCAGCAGTTTAAGACCGGGACGGATCTCTGGGGCCAACGTCCTGACTTTC	CASSLRPGRISGANVLTF
-	-	TRBV7-9	TRBJ1-2	TGTGCCAGCAGCTTAGGGGAGTCGCGGGCTGGTGGCTACACCTTC	CASSLGESRAGGYTF
-	TRBD2	TRBV5-4	TRBJ2-3	TGTGCCAGCAGCTTGATGGCCGGGCTAGCGGGAATCATCAGTGCAGATACGCAGTATTTT	CASSLMAGLAGIISADTQYF
-	-	TRBV4-1	TRBJ1-6	TGCGCCAGCAGCCAGGGCCCTATCCCGTCACCCCTCCACTTT	CASSQGPIPSPLHF
-	-	TRBV2	TRBJ2-5	TGTGCCAGCAGCTCTAAGGAGACCCAGTACTTC	CASSSKETQYF
-	-	TRBV7-3	TRBJ1-6	TGTGCCAGCAGCCCTCAATCGGGCTATAATTCACCCCTCCACTTT	CASSPQSGYNSPLHF
-	-	TRBV6-5	TRBJ1-2	TGTGCCAGCAGCTCAATCGGGGGAGGGCACTATGGCTACACCTTC	CASSSIGGGHYGYTF
-	-	TRBV5-1	TRBJ2-7	TGCGCCAGCAGCTTGGTGCACAGCTTCTACGAGCAGTACTTC	CASSLVHSFYEQYF
once	TRBD1	TRBV4-3	TRBJ1-5	TGCGCCAGCAGCCCGGGACAGGGATCCTGGCAGCCCCAGCATTTT	CASSPGQGSWQPQHF
-	-	TRBV20-1	TRBJ1-2	TGCAGTGCCCTCGACAACTATGGCTACACCTTC	CSALDNYGYTF
-	TRBD1	TRBV7-9	TRBJ1-4	TGTGCCAGCAGCCACACCGGGACAGGGGGTTTGGGAGAAAAACTGTTTTTT	CASSHTGTGGLGEKLFF
-	TRBD1	TRBV6-5	TRBJ2-1	TGTGCCAGCAGTTATATCGGACAGGGGGCCTACAATGAGCAGTTCTTC	CASSYIGQGAYNEQFF
-	-	TRBV2	TRBJ1-3	TGTGCCAGCAGTGAACAGGGGCCAACAAACACCATATATTTT	CASSEQGPTNTIYF
-	TRBD1	TRBV30	TRBJ1-4	TGTGCCTGGAGTTGGGGACAGGGTCGGGGAAAACTGTTTTTT	CAWSWGQGRGKLFF
-	TRBD2	TRBV5-1	TRBJ2-7	TGCGCCAGCAGCTCGAAAACTCTCAGCGGGACTAGCTTCTACGAGCAGTACTTC	CASSSKTLSGTSFYEQYF
-	TRBD2	TRBV7-2	TRBJ2-5	TGTGCCAGCAGCCAACTAGCGGGGTTCCAAGAGACCCAGTACTTC	CASSQLAGFQETQYF
-	TRBD2	TRBV19	TRBJ2-7	TGTGCCAGTAGACCCCCGGGACTAGGGACCTACGAGCAGTACTTC	CASRPPGLGTYEQYF
-	-	TRBV5-8	TRBJ1-4	TGTGCCAGCAGCCTCCGGGACGGGAATGAAAAACTGTTTTTT	CASSLRDGNEKLFF
-	TRBD1	TRBV18	TRBJ1-5	TGTGCCAGCTCATTCCGGGACAGGGACTATAGCAATCAGCCCCAGCATTTT	CASSFRDRDYSNQPQHF